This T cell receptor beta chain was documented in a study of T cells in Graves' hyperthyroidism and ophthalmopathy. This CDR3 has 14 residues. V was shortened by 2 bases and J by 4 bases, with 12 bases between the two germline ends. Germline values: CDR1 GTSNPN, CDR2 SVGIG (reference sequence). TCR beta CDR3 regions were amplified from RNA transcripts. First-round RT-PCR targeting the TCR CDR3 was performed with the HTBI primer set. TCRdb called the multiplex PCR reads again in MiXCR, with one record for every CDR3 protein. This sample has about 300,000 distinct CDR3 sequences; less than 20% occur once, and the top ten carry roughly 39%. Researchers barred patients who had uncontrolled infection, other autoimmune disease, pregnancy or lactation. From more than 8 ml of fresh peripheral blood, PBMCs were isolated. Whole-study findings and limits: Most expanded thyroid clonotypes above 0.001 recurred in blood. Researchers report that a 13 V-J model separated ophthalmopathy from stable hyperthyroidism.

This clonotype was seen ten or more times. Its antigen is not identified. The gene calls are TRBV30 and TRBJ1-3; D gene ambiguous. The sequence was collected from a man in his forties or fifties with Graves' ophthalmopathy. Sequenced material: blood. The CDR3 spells CAWSRDLQGNTIYF. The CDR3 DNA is TGTGCCTGGAGTCGTGATCTGCAGGGAAACACCATATATTTT.